This TCR beta chain was recorded in a study of blood T cell repertoires in COVID-19. This CDR3 region has 16 residues. Germline loops: CDR1 LGHNA, CDR2 YNFKEQ. The junction had 8 bases not matched to a gene; V was cut back by 4 bases and J by 1 base. The method was immunoSEQ multiplex PCR; TCRdb's version includes in-frame clones alone and lacks a portion of them. This table has hundreds of thousands of clones, around 90% appearing once. The V and J genes are TRBV4-2 and TRBJ2-3, with 7 bases fitting TRBD1. Sequenced input: peripheral blood. The sequence was obtained from a man aged 55 to 70 who had recovered from COVID-19. The chain's CDR3 is CASSRVTGTGTDTQYF. Written as DNA, the CDR3 is TGTGCCAGCAGCCGCGTGACCGGGACAGGCACAGATACGCAGTATTTT.